This TCR beta chain was identified in a study of Graves' ophthalmopathy and Graves' hyperthyroidism. Beta-chain TCR CDR3 regions were amplified from RNA transcripts. The authors performed first-round RT-PCR with HTBI primers and then a second-round multiplex PCR. TCRdb independently ran MiXCR on the multiplex PCR reads; one entry per CDR3 protein. This table holds hundreds of thousands of distinct CDR3 sequences, 45% found once. This CDR3 has 14 amino acids. Per germline, CDR1 DFQATT and CDR2 SNEGSKA (reference sequence). The V gene lost 3 bases and the J gene lost 1 base, with 12 bases spanning the gap. In its sample, this clonotype was seen once.

The source material was peripheral blood. The sequence was obtained from an adult man with Graves' ophthalmopathy. The chain has TRBV20-1 and TRBJ2-5; possibly TRBD1 or TRBD2 for D (5 bases each). For the CDR3, the DNA is TGCAGTGCTAGGGATTGGGGGATCCAAGAGACCCAGTACTTC. It specifies CSARDWGIQETQYF.